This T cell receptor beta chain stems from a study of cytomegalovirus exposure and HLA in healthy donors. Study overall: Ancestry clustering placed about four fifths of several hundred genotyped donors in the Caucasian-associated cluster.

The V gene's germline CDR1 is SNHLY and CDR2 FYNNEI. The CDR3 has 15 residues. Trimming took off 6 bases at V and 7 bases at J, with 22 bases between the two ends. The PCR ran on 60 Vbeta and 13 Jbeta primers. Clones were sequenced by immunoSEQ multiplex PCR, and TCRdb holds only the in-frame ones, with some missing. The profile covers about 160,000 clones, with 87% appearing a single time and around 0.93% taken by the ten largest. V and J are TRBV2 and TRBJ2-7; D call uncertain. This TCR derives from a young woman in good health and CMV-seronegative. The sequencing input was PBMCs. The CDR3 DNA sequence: TGTGCCAGCAGATCTCCGGGTGATAGTGATTGGGAGCAGTACTTC. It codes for CASRSPGDSDWEQYF.